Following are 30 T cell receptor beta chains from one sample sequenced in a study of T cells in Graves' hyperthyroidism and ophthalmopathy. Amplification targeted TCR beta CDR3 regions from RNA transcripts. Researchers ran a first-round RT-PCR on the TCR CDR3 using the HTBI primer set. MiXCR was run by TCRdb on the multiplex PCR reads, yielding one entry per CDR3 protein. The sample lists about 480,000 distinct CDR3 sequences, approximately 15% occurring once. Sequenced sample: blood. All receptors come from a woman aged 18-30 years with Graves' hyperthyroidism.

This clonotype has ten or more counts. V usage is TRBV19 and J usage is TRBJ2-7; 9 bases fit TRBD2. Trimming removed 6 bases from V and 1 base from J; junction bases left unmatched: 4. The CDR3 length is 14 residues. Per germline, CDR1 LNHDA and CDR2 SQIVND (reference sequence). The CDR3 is CASRTSGSSYEQYF. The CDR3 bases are TGTGCCAGTAGGACTAGCGGAAGTTCCTACGAGCAGTACTTC.

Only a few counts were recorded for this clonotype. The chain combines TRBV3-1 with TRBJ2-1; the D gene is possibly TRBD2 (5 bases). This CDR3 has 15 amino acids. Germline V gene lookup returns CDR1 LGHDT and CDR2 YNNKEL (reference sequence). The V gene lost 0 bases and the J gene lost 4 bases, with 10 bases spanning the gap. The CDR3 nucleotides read TGTGCCAGCAGCCAAGAGGGAGAACTTTACAATGAGCAGTTCTTC. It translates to CASSQEGELYNEQFF.

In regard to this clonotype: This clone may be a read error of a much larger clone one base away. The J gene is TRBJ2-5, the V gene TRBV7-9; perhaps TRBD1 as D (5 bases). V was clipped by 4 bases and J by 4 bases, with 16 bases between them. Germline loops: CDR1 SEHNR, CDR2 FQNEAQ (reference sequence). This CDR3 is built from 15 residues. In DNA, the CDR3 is TGTGCCAGCAGCTCCTCCGACAGAGACCGAGAGACCCAGTACTTC. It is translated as CASSSSDRDRETQYF.

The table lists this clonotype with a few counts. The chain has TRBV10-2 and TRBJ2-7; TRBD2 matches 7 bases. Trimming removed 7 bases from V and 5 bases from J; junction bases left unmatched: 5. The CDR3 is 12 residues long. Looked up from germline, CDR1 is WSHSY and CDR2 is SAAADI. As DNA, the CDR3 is TGCGCCAGCATTGCGGGAGTTAACGAGCAGTACTTC. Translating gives CASIAGVNEQYF.

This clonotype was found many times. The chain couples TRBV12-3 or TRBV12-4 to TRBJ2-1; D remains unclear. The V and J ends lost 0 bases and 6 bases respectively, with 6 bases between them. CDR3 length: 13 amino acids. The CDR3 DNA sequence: TGTGCCAGCAGTTTAGCGGGCGGCAATGAGCAGTTCTTC. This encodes CASSLAGGNEQFF.

DNA for the CDR3: TGTGCCAGCAGCGAAGGAGGGATATACGAGCAGTACGTC. Amino acid sequence: CASSEGGIYEQYV. The chain is built from TRBV6-2 or TRBV6-3 and TRBJ2-7, with a possible D match to TRBD2 (6 bases). This CDR3 is 13 amino acids long. Germline CDR1 reads MNHEY; CDR2 reads SVGEGT. Trimming stripped 6 bases from V and 4 bases from J, with 13 bases between.

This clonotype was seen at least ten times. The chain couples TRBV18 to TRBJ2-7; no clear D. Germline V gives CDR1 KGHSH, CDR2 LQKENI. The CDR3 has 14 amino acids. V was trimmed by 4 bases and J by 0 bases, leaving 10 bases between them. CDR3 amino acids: CASSRRANSYEQYF. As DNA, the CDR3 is TGTGCCAGCTCACGAAGGGCTAACTCCTACGAGCAGTACTTC.

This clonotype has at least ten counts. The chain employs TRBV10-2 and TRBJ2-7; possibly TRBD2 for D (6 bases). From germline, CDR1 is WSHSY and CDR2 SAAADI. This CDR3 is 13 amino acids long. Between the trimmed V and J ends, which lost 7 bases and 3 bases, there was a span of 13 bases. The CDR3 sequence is CASIPGLCYEQYV. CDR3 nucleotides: TGCGCCAGCATTCCGGGACTGTGCTACGAGCAGTACGTC.

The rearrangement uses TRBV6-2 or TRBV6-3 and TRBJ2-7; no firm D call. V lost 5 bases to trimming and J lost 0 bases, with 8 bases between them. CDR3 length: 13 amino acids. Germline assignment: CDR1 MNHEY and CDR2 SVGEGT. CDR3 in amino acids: CASSPRLSYEQYV. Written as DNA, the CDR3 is TGTGCCAGCAGTCCACGCCTCTCCTACGAGCAGTACGTC.

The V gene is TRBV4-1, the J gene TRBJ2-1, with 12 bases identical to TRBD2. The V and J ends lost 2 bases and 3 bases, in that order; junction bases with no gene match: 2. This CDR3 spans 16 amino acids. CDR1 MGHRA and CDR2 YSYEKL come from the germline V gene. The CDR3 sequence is CASSQKLAGGYNEQFF. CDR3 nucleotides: TGCGCCAGCAGCCAAAAACTAGCGGGAGGCTACAATGAGCAGTTCTTC.

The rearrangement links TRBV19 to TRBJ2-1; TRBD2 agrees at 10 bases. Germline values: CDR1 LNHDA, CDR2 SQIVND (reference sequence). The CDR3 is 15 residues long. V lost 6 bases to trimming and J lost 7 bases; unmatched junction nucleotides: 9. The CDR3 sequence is CASRSSGRATNEQFF. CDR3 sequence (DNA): TGTGCCAGTAGATCGAGCGGGAGGGCCACAAATGAGCAGTTCTTC.

In nucleotides, the CDR3 is TGTGCCAGCAGCCAAGATCTAGCGGGGGAGACCCAGTACTTC. Protein: CASSQDLAGETQYF. V is TRBV4-2 and J is TRBJ2-5, with TRBD2 matching over 9 bases. Germline CDR1 is LGHNA and CDR2 is YNFKEQ. The CDR3 sequence is 14 residues long. With V trimmed by 0 bases and J by 5 bases, 1 base remained unmatched.

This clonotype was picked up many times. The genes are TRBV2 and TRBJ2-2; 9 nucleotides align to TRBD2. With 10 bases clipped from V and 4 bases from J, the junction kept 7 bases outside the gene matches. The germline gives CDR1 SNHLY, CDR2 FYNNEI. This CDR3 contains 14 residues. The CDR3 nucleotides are TGTGCCAACAGGACTAGCGCCCGCACCGGGGAGCTGTTTTTT. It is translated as CANRTSARTGELFF.

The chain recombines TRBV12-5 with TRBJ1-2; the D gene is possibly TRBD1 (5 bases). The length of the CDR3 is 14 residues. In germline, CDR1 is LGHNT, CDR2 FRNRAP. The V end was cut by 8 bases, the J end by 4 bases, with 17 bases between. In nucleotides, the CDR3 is TGTGCTAGTAGACGGTGGGGGATGGCCTATGGCTACACCTTC. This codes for CASRRWGMAYGYTF. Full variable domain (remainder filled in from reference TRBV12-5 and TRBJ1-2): DARVTQTPRHKVTEMGQEVTMRCQPILGHNTVFWYRQTMMQGLELLAYFRNRAPLDDSGMPKDRFSAEMPDATLATLKIQPSEPRDSAVYFCASRRWGMAYGYTFGSGTRLTVV.

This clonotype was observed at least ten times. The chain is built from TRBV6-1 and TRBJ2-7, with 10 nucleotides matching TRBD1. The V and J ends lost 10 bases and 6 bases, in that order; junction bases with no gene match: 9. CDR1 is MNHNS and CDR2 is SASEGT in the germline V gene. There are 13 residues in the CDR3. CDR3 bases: TGTGCCATCCCGGGACAGGGGAGCACCGAGCAGTACTTC. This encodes CAIPGQGSTEQYF.

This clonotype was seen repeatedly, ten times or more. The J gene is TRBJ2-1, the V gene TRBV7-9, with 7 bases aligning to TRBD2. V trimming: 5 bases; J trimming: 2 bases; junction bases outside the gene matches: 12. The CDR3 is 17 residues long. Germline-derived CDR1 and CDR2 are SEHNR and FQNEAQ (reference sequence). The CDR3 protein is CASSQLIAGIAYNEQFF. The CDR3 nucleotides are TGTGCCAGCAGCCAACTCATAGCGGGTATCGCCTACAATGAGCAGTTCTTC.

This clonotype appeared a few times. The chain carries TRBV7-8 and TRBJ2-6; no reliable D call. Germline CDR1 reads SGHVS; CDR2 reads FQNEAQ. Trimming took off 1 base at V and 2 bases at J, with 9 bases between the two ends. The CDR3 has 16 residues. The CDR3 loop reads CASSLDAETGANVLTF. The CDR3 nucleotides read TGTGCCAGCAGCTTAGACGCGGAGACTGGGGCCAACGTCCTGACTTTC. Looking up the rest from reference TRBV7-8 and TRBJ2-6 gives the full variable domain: GAGVSQSPRYKVAKRGQDVALRCDPISGHVSLFWYQQALGQGPEFLTYFQNEAQLDKSGLPSDRFFAERPEGSVSTLKIQRTQQEDSAVYLCASSLDAETGANVLTFGAGSRLTVL.

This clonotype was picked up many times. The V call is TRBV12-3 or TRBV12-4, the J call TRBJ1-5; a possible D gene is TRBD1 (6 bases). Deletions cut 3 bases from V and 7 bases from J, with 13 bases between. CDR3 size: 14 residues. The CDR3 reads CASSLGSGAQPQHF. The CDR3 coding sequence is TGTGCCAGCAGTTTGGGATCAGGGGCACAGCCCCAGCATTTT.

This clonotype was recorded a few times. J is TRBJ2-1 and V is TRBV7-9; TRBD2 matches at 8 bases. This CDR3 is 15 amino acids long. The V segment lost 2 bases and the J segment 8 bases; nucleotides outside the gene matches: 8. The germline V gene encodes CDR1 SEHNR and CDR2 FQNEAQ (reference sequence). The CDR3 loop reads CASSLISGTGDEQFF. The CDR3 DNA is TGTGCCAGCAGCTTAATTAGCGGGACCGGCGATGAGCAGTTCTTC.

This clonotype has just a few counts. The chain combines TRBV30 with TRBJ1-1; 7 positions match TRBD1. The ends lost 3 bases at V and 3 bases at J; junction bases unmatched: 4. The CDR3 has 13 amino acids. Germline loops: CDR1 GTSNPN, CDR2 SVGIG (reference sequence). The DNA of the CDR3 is TGTGCCTGGAGGCAGGGGGATTACACTGAAGCTTTCTTT. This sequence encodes CAWRQGDYTEAFF. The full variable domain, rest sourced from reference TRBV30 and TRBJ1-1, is SQTIHQWPATLVQPVGSPLSLECTVEGTSNPNLYWYRQAAGRGLQLLFYSVGIGQISSEVPQNLSASRPQDRQFILSSKKLLLSDSGFYLCAWRQGDYTEAFFGQGTRLTVV.

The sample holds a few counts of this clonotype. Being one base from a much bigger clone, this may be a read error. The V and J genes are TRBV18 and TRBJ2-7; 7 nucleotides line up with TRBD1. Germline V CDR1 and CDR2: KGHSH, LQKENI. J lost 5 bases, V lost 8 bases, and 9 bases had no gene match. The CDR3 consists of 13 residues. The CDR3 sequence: CASTRDSYDEQYF. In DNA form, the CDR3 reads TGTGCCAGCACAAGGGACAGCTACGACGAGCAGTACTTC.

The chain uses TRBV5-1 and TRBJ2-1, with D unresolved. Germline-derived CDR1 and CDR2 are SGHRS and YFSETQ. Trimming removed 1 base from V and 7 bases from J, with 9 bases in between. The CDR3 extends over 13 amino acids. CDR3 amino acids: CASSLFIWNEQFF. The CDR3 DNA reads TGCGCCAGCAGCTTGTTTATCTGGAATGAGCAGTTCTTC.

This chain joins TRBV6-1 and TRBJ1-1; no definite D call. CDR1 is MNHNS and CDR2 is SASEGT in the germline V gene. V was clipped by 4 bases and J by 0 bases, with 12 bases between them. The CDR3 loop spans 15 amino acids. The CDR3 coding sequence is TGTGCCAGCAGTGGAAGGGTGGGGATGAACACTGAAGCTTTCTTT. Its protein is CASSGRVGMNTEAFF.

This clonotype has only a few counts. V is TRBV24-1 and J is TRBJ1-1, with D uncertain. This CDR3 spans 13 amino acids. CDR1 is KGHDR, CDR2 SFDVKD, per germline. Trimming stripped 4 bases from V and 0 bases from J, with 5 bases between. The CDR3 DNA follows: TGTGCCACCAGTGAAGGAATGAACACTGAAGCTTTCTTT. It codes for CATSEGMNTEAFF.

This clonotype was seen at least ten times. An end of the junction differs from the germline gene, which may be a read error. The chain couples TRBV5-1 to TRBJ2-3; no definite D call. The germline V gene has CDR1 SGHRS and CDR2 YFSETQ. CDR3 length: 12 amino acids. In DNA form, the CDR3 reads TGTGCCAGCAGTTCTAGCACAGATACGCAGTATTTT. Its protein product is CASSSSTDTQYF.

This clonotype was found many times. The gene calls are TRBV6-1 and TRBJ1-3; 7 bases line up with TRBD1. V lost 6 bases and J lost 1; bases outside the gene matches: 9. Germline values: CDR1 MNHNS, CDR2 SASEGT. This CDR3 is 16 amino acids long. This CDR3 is CASRPSGGGSGNTIYF. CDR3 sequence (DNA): TGTGCCAGCAGACCTTCAGGGGGTGGGTCTGGAAACACCATATATTTT.

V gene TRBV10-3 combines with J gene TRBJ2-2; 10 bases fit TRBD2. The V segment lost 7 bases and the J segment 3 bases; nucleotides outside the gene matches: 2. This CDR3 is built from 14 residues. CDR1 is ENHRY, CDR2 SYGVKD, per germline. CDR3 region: CAIKGLADTGELFF. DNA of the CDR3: TGTGCCATCAAAGGACTAGCGGACACCGGGGAGCTGTTTTTT.

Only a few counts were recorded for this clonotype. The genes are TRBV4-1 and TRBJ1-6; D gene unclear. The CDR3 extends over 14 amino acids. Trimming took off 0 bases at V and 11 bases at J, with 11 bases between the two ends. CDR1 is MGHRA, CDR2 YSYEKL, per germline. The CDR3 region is CASSQDRRVPPLHF. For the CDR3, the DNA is TGCGCCAGCAGCCAAGATAGGAGGGTTCCACCCCTCCACTTT.

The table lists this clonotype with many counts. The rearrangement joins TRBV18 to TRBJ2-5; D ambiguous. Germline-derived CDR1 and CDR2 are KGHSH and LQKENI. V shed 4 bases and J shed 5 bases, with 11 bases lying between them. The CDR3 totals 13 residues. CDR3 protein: CASSQGPGETQYF. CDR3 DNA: TGTGCCAGCTCACAAGGGCCCGGGGAGACCCAGTACTTC.

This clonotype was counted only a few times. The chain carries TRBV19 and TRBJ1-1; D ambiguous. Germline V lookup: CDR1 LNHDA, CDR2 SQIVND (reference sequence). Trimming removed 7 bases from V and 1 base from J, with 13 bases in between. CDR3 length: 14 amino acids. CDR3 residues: CASIWTSRNTEAFF. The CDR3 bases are TGTGCCAGTATCTGGACTTCTCGGAACACTGAAGCTTTCTTT.